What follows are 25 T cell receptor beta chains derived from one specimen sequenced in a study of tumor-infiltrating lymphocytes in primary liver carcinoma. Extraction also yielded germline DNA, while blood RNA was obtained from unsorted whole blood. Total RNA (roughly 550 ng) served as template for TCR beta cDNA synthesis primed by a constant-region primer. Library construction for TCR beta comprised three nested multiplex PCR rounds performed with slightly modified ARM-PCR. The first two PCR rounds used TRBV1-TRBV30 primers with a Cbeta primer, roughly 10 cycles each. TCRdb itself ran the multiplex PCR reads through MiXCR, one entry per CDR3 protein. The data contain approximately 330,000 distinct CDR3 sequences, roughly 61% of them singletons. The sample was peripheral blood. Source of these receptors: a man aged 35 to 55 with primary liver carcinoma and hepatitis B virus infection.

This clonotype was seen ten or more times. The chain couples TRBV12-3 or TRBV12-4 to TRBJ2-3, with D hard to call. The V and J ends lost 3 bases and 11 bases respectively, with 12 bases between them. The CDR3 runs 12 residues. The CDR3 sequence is CASSLAHPLQYF. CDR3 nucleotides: TGTGCCAGCAGTTTGGCCCATCCCCTGCAGTATTTT.

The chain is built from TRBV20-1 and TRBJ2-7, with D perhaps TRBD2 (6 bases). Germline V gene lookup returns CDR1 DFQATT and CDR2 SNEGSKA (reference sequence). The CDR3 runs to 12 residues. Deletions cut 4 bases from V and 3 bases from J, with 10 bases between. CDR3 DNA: TGCAGTGCTACGGGACTTAACTACGAGCAGTACTTC. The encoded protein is CSATGLNYEQYF.

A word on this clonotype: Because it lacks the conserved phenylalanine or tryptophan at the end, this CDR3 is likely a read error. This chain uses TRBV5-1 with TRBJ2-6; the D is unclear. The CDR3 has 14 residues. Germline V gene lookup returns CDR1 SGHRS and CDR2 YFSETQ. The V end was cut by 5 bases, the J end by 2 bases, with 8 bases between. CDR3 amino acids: CASRGPTGANVLTL. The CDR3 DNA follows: TGCGCCAGCAGAGGACCTACTGGGGCCAACGTCCTGACTCTC.

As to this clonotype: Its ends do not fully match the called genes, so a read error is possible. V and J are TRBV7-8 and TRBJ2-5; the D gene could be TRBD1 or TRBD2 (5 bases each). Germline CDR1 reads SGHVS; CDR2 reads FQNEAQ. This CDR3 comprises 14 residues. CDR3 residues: CASRPGAGQETRYF. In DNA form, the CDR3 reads TGTGCCAGCAGACCCGGGGCTGGGCAAGAGACCCGGTACTTC.

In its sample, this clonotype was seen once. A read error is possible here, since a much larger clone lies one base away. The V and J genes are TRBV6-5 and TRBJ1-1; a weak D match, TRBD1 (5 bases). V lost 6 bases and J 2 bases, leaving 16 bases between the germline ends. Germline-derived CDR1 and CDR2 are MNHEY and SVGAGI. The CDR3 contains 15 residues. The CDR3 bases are TGTGCCAGCAGCAACGGGGGGGGTAGTAACACTGAAGCTTTCTTT. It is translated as CASSNGGGSNTEAFF.

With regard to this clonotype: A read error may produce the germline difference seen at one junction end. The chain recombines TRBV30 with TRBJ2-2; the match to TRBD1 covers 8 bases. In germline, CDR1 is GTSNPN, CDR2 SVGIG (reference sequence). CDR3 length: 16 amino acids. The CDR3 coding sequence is TGTGCCTGGAGCTTCACGACAGGGGTGAACACCGGGGAACTGTTTTTT. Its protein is CAWSFTTGVNTGELFF.

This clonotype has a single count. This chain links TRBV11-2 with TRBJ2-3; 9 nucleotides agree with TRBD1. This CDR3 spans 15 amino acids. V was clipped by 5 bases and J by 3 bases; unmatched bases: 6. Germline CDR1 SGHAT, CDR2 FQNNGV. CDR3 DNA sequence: TGTGCCAGCAGCATACGGACAGGGGTGACAGATACGCAGTATTTT. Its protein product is CASSIRTGVTDTQYF. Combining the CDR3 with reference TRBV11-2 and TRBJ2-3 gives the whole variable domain EAGVAQSPRYKIIEKRQSVAFWCNPISGHATLYWYQQILGQGPKLLIQFQNNGVVDDSQLPKDRFSAERLKGVDSTLKIQPAKLEDSAVYLCASSIRTGVTDTQYFGPGTRLTVL.

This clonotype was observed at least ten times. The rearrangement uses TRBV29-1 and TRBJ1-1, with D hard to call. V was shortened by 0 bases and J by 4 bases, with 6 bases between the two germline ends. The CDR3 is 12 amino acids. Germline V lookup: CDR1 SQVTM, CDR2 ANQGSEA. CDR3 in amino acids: CSVEDPGTEAFF. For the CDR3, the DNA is TGCAGCGTTGAAGACCCGGGCACTGAAGCTTTCTTT.

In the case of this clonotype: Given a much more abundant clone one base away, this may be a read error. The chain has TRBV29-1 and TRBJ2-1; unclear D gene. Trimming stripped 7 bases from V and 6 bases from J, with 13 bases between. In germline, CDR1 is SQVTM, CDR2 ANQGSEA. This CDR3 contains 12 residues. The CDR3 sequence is CSGSHYVNEQFF. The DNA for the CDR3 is TGCAGCGGTTCTCACTATGTCAATGAGCAGTTCTTC.

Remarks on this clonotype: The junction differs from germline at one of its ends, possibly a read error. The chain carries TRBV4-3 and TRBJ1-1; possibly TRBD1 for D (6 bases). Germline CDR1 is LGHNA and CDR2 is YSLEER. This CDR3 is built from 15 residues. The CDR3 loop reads CATSQDGRGPTEAFF. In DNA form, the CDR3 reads TGTGCCACCAGCCAAGATGGCAGGGGCCCCACTGAAGCTTTCTTT.

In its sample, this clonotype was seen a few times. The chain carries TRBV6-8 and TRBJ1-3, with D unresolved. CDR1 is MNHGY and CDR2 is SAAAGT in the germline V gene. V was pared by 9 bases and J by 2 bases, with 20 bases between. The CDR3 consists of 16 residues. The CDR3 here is CASPSPFSRPGNTIYF. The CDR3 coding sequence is TGTGCCAGTCCGTCCCCGTTCTCTCGTCCTGGAAACACCATATATTTT.

CDR3 coding DNA: TGTGCCATTAGCCGCCGGGACAGTTCCTTCAATCAGCCCCAGCATTTT. As protein: CAISRRDSSFNQPQHF. V is TRBV19 and J is TRBJ1-5; the match to TRBD1 covers 7 bases. V was clipped by 10 bases and J by 3 bases; unmatched bases: 15. The CDR3 contains 16 residues. Per the germline V gene, CDR1 is LNHDA and CDR2 is SQIVND (reference sequence).

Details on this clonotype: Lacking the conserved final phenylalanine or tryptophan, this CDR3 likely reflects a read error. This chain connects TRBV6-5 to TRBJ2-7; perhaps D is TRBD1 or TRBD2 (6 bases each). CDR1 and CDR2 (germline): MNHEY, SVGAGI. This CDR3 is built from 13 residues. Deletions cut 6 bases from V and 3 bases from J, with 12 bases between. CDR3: CASSRGLNYEQYS. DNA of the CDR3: TGTGCCAGCAGCCGGGGGCTGAACTACGAGCAGTACTCC.

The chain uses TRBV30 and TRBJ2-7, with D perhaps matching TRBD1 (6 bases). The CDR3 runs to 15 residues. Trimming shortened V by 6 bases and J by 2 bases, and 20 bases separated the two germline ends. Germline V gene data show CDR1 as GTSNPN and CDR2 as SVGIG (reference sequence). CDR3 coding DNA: TGTGCCTGCTTGGATATCGAGTACAGGGCCTACGAGCAGTACTTC. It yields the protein CACLDIEYRAYEQYF.

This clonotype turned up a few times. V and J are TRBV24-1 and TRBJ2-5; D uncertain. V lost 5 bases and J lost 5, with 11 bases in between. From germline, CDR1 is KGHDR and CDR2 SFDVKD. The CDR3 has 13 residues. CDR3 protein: CATSAPGLETQYF. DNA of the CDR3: TGTGCCACCAGTGCACCCGGGTTGGAGACCCAGTACTTC.

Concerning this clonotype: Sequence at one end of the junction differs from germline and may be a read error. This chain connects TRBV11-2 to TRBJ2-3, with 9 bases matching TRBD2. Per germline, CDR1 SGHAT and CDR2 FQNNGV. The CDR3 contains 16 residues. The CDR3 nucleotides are TGTGCCAGCAGCTTCCGACTAGCGGAGGACGCAGATGCGCAGTATTTT. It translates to CASSFRLAEDADAQYF.

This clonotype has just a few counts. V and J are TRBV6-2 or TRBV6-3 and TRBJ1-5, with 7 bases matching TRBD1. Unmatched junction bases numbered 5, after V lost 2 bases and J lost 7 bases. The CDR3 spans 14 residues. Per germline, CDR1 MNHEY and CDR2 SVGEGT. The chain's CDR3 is CASSYIRGYQPQHF. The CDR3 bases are TGTGCCAGCAGTTACATCAGGGGGTACCAGCCCCAGCATTTT.

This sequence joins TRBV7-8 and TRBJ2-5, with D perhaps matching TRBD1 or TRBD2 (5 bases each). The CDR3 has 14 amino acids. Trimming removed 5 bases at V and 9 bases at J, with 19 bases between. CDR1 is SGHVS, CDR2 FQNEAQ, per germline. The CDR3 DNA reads TGTGCCAGCAGCGCTACCGGGTCGTTGGGGGCCCAGTACTTC. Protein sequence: CASSATGSLGAQYF. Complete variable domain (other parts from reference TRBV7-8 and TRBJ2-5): GAGVSQSPRYKVAKRGQDVALRCDPISGHVSLFWYQQALGQGPEFLTYFQNEAQLDKSGLPSDRFFAERPEGSVSTLKIQRTQQEDSAVYLCASSATGSLGAQYFGPGTRLLVL.

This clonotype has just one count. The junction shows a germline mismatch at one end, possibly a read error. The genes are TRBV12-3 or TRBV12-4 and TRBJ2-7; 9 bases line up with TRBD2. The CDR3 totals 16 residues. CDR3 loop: CASSLSVAGGPYEKYF. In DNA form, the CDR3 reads TGTGCCAGCAGTTTATCTGTCGCGGGAGGGCCCTACGAGAAGTACTTC.

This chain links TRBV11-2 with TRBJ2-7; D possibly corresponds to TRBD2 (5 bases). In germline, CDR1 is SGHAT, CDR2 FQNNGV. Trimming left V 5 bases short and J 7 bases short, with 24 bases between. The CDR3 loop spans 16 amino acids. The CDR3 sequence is CASSPGNSLLNGEQYF. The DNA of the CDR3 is TGTGCCAGCAGCCCCGGGAATAGTTTATTAAACGGGGAGCAGTACTTC.

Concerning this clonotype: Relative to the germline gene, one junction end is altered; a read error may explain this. Here the CDR3 DNA reads TGTGCCTGCAGCTTATTGGGGCAGGGTCGAAACGGGCAGTACTTC. Translating gives CACSLLGQGRNGQYF. The chain combines TRBV7-8 with TRBJ2-7; D is possibly TRBD1 (5 bases). CDR1 and CDR2 from the germline V gene are SGHVS and FQNEAQ. This CDR3 spans 15 amino acids.

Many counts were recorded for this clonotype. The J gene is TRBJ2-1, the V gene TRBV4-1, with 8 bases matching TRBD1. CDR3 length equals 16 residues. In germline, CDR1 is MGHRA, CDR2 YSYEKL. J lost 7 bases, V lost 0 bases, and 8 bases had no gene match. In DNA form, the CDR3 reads TGCGCCAGCAGCCAAGATGAGACAGGGGCCCGGAATGAGCAGTTCTTC. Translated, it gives CASSQDETGARNEQFF.

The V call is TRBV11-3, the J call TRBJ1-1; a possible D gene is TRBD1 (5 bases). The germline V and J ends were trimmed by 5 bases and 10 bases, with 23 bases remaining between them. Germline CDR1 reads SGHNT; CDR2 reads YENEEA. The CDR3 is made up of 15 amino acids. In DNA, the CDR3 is TGTGCCAGCAGCCTACGGGGCTACTCGAACACCGGAGCTTTCTTT. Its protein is CASSLRGYSNTGAFF.

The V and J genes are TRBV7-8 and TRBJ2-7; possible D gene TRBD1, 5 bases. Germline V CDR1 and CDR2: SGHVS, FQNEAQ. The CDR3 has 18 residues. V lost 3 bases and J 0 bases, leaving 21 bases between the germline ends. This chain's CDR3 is CASSFAPLPGILSYEQYF. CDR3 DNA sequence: TGTGCCAGCAGCTTCGCACCTCTCCCAGGGATTCTCTCCTACGAGCAGTACTTC.

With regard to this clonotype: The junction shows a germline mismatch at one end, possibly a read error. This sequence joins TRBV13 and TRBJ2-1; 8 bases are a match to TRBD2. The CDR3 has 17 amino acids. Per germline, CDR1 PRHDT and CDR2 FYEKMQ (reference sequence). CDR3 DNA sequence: TGTGCCAGCAACTTAGGAGGCGGGAGGTCCACCTACAATGGGCAGTTCTTC. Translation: CASNLGGGRSTYNGQFF.